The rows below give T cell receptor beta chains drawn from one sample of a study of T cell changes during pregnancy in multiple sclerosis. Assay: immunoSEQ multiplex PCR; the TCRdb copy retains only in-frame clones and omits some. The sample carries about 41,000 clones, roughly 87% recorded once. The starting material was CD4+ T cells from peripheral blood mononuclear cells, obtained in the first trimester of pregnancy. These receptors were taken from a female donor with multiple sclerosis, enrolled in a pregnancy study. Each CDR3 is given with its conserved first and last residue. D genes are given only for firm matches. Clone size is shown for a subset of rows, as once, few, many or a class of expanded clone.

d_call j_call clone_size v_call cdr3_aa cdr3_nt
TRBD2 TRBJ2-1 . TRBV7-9 CASSFGASGNQEQFF TGTGCCAGCAGCTTTGGTGCTAGCGGGAATCAAGAGCAGTTCTTC
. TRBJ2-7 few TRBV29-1 CSVVGPGVSYEQYF TGCAGCGTTGTAGGGCCCGGGGTATCCTACGAGCAGTACTTC
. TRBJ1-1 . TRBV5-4 CASSLVTGNTEAFF TGTGCCAGCAGCTTGGTGACAGGGAACACTGAAGCTTTCTTT
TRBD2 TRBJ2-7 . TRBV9 CASSLGLAGVYEQYF TGTGCCAGCAGCCTAGGACTAGCGGGAGTCTACGAGCAGTACTTC
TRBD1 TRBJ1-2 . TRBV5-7 CASSLPTGPTNYGYTF TGTGCCAGCAGCTTGCCGACAGGGCCTACTAACTATGGCTACACCTTC
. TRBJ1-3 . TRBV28 CASSFRGNTIYF TGTGCCAGCAGTTTCAGGGGAAACACCATATATTTT
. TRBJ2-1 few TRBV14 CASSSQGNEQFF TGTGCCAGCAGCTCACAGGGCAATGAGCAGTTCTTC
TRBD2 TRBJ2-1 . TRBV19 CASSPVLAGIYNEQFF TGTGCCAGTAGTCCAGTGCTAGCGGGAATTTACAATGAGCAGTTCTTC
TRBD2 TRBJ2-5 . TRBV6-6 CASSYRLAGGGETQYF TGTGCCAGCAGTTACCGACTAGCGGGGGGAGGAGAGACCCAGTACTTC
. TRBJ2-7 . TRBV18 CASSPISYTAYEQYF TGTGCCAGCTCACCCATCTCGTACACCGCCTACGAGCAGTACTTC
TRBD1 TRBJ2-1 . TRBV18 CASSRARQGYNEQFF TGTGCCAGCTCACGAGCCCGACAGGGCTACAATGAGCAGTTCTTC
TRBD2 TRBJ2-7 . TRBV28 CASNALAGVYEQYF TGTGCCAGCAATGCACTAGCGGGAGTCTACGAGCAGTACTTC
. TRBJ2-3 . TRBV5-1 CATQGRGGDTQYF TGCGCCACCCAGGGGAGGGGCGGAGATACGCAGTATTTT
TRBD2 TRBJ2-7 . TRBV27 CASSLLSSSSGDEQYF TGTGCCAGCAGTTTATTGAGCTCGTCTAGCGGAGACGAGCAGTACTTC
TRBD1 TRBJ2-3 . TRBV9 CASSVAGQTDTQYF TGTGCCAGCAGCGTAGCGGGACAGACTGATACGCAGTATTTT
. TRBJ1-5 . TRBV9 CASSVGESNQPQHF TGTGCCAGCAGCGTGGGAGAAAGCAATCAGCCCCAGCATTTT
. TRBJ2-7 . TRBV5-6 CASSFLGGLSYEQYF TGTGCCAGCAGCTTTTTGGGAGGATTATCCTACGAGCAGTACTTC
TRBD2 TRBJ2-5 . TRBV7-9 CASSARLAGEPRETQYF TGTGCCAGCAGCGCCCGACTAGCGGGAGAACCCAGAGAGACCCAGTACTTC
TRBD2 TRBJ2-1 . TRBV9 CASSGGIAGAGGYNEQFF TGTGCCAGCAGCGGGGGGATAGCGGGAGCGGGGGGGTACAATGAGCAGTTCTTC
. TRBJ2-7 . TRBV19 CATSQGVGYEQYF TGTGCCACATCACAGGGTGTCGGGTACGAGCAGTACTTC
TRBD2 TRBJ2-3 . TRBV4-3 CASSQDRAGLVADTQYF TGCGCCAGCAGCCAAGATAGGGCCGGACTAGTAGCAGATACGCAGTATTTT
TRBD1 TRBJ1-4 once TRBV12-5 CASGLDGTGLEKLFF TGTGCTAGTGGTTTGGACGGGACAGGGCTTGAAAAACTGTTTTTT
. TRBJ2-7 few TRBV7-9 CASSLGPGVKNEQYF TGTGCCAGCAGCTTAGGGCCAGGGGTGAAGAACGAGCAGTACTTC
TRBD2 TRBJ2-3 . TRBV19 CASSIRPLAVTDTQYF TGTGCCAGTAGTATCCGGCCACTAGCGGTCACAGATACGCAGTATTTT
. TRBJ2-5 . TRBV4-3 CASSLTSSARETQYF TGCGCCAGCAGCTTAACTTCTAGCGCTCGAGAGACCCAGTACTTC
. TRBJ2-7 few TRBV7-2 CASSREYRAQYF TGTGCCAGCAGCCGGGAGTACCGGGCGCAGTACTTC
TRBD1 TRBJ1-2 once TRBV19 CASRWTGALYGYTF TGTGCCAGTAGATGGACAGGGGCACTCTATGGCTACACCTTC
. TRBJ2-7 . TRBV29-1 CSVLLGTKNYEQYF TGCAGCGTCTTGCTCGGGACAAAAAACTACGAGCAGTACTTC
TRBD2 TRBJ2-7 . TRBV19 CASTVSSGTYEQYF TGTGCCAGTACCGTCTCTAGCGGAACCTACGAGCAGTACTTC
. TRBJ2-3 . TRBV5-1 CASSLVYNTDTQYF TGCGCCAGCAGCTTGGTATATAACACAGATACGCAGTATTTT